Reported below is one TCR beta chain. The record originates from a study of control samples from healthy donors and cancer patients. V lost 4 bases, J lost 8 bases, and 8 bases lay in between. This CDR3 has 11 residues. Germline V CDR1 and CDR2: MDHEN, SYDVKM. TCRdb keeps only in-frame clones here, not all; method: immunoSEQ multiplex PCR. Here the sample table reports 150,000 to 200,000 clones. The receptor was derived from a woman aged 25 to 39 in good health. Source material: blood. The rearrangement links TRBV28 to TRBJ1-2; D is unresolved. The DNA of the CDR3 is TGTGCCAGCAGTTCTTGGCGCGGCTACACCTTC. Residues: CASSSWRGYTF.